These 23 T cell receptor beta chains originate from one sample sequenced in a study of shared clonotypes between healthy human individuals. Only in-frame clones appear in the TCRdb table, and some are missing; sequencing was by immunoSEQ multiplex PCR. The data contain about 1.1 million clones, 75% to 80% of them singletons. The material sequenced was memory CD4+ T cells from PBMCs. The subset is: CD45RA-negative fraction. The receptors stem from a man aged 18 to 35 in good health. Some clones in this sample may be carry-over from other donors' samples.

This chain uses TRBV5-4 with TRBJ2-7; a possible D gene is TRBD2 (6 bases). The length of the CDR3 is 15 residues. The germline V gene encodes CDR1 SGHNT and CDR2 YYREEE (reference sequence). The V gene lost 3 bases and the J gene lost 1 base, with 14 bases spanning the gap. In DNA, the CDR3 is TGTGCCAGCAGCTCCCCGGGACTGACATCCTACGAGCAGTACTTC. Translation gives CASSSPGLTSYEQYF.

The chain is built from TRBV11-3 and TRBJ2-3; no definite D call. Between the trimmed V and J ends, which lost 5 bases and 0 bases, there was a span of 3 bases. The CDR3 is made up of 12 amino acids. Germline CDR1 SGHNT, CDR2 YENEEA. The chain's CDR3 is CASSTSTDTQYF. The DNA for the CDR3 is TGTGCCAGCAGCACAAGCACAGATACGCAGTATTTT.

This chain connects TRBV19 to TRBJ2-5, with 12 bases identical to TRBD1. Germline loops: CDR1 LNHDA, CDR2 SQIVND (reference sequence). The CDR3 is 16 residues long. V was clipped by 7 bases and J by 3 bases; unmatched bases: 9. CDR3 bases: TGTGCCAGTAAAGCTCCGGGACAGGGGGCAGAAGAGACCCAGTACTTC. Protein sequence: CASKAPGQGAEETQYF.

This rearrangement joins TRBV7-9 to TRBJ1-2; unclear D gene. The V gene's germline CDR1 is SEHNR and CDR2 FQNEAQ (reference sequence). This CDR3 spans 12 amino acids. The V gene lost 7 bases and the J gene lost 8 bases, with 14 bases spanning the gap. Here the CDR3 reads CASTLGRRGYTF. Written as DNA, the CDR3 is TGTGCCAGCACCCTTGGACGCCGGGGCTACACCTTC.

The rearrangement joins TRBV7-9 to TRBJ2-5, with 7 bases aligning to TRBD2. The CDR3 runs 14 residues. Germline CDR1 SEHNR, CDR2 FQNEAQ (reference sequence). The ends lost 4 bases at V and 3 bases at J; junction bases unmatched: 5. The CDR3 DNA reads as TGTGCCAGCAGCTCTGAGCGGGGAGAAGAGACCCAGTACTTC. Residues: CASSSERGEETQYF.

The chain combines TRBV6-6 with TRBJ2-3, with 8 bases lining up with TRBD2. The trim removed 5 bases at V and 8 bases at J, leaving 6 bases unmatched. CDR1 MNHNY and CDR2 SVGAGI come from the germline V gene (reference sequence). The CDR3 length is 13 residues. The CDR3 sequence is CASSRGGSGTQYF. CDR3 nucleotides: TGTGCCAGCAGTCGGGGGGGGTCGGGTACGCAGTATTTT.

This clone showed up just once. CDR3 nucleotide sequence: TGTGCCAGCAGCCCTCAGACAGGGGAAGGGGCCCAGTACTTC. Amino acids: CASSPQTGEGAQYF. The chain is built from TRBV7-3 and TRBJ2-5; 8 bases agree with TRBD1. CDR1 is SGHTA, CDR2 FQGTGA, per germline. V shed 5 bases and J 9 bases; nucleotides not matched to a gene: 11. The CDR3 has 14 amino acids.

The rearrangement joins TRBV9 to TRBJ2-3; the match to TRBD1 covers 7 bases. The CDR3 has 18 residues. With V trimmed by 4 bases and J by 0 bases, 14 bases remained unmatched. CDR1 is SGDLS and CDR2 is YYNGEE in the germline V gene. This CDR3 reads CASSPGGGTVSSTDTQYF. The CDR3 DNA reads TGTGCCAGCAGCCCAGGGGGTGGCACGGTTTCTAGCACAGATACGCAGTATTTT. Full variable domain (remainder filled in from reference TRBV9 and TRBJ2-3): DSGVTQTPKHLITATGQRVTLRCSPRSGDLSVYWYQQSLDQGLQFLIQYYNGEERAKGNILERFSAQQFPDLHSELNLSSLELGDSALYFCASSPGGGTVSSTDTQYFGPGTRLTVL.

This clone has a handful of counts. This chain uses TRBV4-3 with TRBJ1-6; D may be TRBD1 (6 bases). This CDR3 spans 16 amino acids. Trimming removed 0 bases from V and 10 bases from J, with 16 bases in between. In germline, CDR1 is LGHNA, CDR2 YSLEER. CDR3 DNA sequence: TGCGCCAGCAGCCAAGATGGAGGAGGGGGTGGGTCACCCCTCCACTTT. As protein: CASSQDGGGGGSPLHF.

The rearrangement joins TRBV28 to TRBJ2-5; D gene unclear. V dropped 5 bases and J dropped 5 bases, with 12 bases sitting between them. CDR1 and CDR2 from the germline V gene are MDHEN and SYDVKM. CDR3 length: 13 amino acids. Here the CDR3 reads CASSLYSFETQYF. CDR3 DNA: TGTGCCAGCAGTCTGTATAGTTTCGAGACCCAGTACTTC.

Here the CDR3 DNA reads TGTGCCAGCAGTGATTTGGGGGGGATGAACACTGAAGCTTTCTTT. Encoded protein: CASSDLGGMNTEAFF. The rearrangement joins TRBV2 to TRBJ1-1; a possible D gene is TRBD1 (5 bases). The CDR3 covers 15 residues. Trimming took 3 bases from V and 0 from J, leaving 11 bases between them. Germline V CDR1 and CDR2: SNHLY, FYNNEI.

The CDR3 sequence is CASSYRRGSGSTDTQYF. CDR3 nucleotide sequence: TGTGCCAGCAGCTATCGAAGGGGGAGCGGGAGCACAGATACGCAGTATTTT. J is TRBJ2-3 and V is TRBV5-8; D is possibly TRBD1 or TRBD2 (6 bases each). This CDR3 has 17 residues. Trimming removed 3 bases from V and 0 bases from J, with 17 bases in between. Germline CDR1 and CDR2: SGHTS and YDEGEE.

The chain couples TRBV5-1 to TRBJ2-7, with D perhaps TRBD2 (6 bases). Germline assignment: CDR1 SGHRS and CDR2 YFSETQ. Trimming cost V 4 bases and J 2 bases, with 13 bases left between them. This CDR3 has 14 residues. The CDR3 DNA reads TGCGCCAGCAGCCCGACGACTAGTACCTACGAGCAGTACTTC. Translating gives CASSPTTSTYEQYF.

The chain carries TRBV7-8 and TRBJ2-3, with TRBD1 as a possible D gene (5 bases). CDR1 and CDR2 (germline): SGHVS, FQNEAQ. Trimming cost V 4 bases and J 2 bases, with 10 bases left between them. CDR3 size: 14 residues. CDR3 protein: CASSYRQNTDTQYF. DNA of the CDR3: TGTGCCAGCAGCTACCGACAGAACACAGATACGCAGTATTTT.

The gene calls are TRBV28 and TRBJ2-7; D ambiguous. This CDR3 is built from 15 residues. Germline-derived CDR1 and CDR2 are MDHEN and SYDVKM. The V end lost 1 base, the J end lost 9 bases, and 19 bases lay between the germline ends. The CDR3 loop reads CASSLSQSSGRGQYF. The CDR3 DNA sequence: TGTGCCAGCAGTTTATCTCAGTCGTCCGGGCGCGGGCAGTACTTC.

The chain employs TRBV5-1 and TRBJ1-1; 8 bases map to TRBD1. The CDR3 is 14 amino acids. The germline CDR1 and CDR2 sequences are SGHRS and YFSETQ. V gave up 5 bases and J gave up 0 bases; unmatched junction bases: 3. The CDR3 sequence is CASRQGAMNTEAFF. Here the CDR3 DNA reads TGCGCCAGCAGGCAGGGGGCCATGAACACTGAAGCTTTCTTT.

The CDR3 DNA sequence: TGTGCCAGCAGGGGAGCGGGAGCGGTAGCAGATACGCAGTATTTT. This sequence encodes CASRGAGAVADTQYF. The V and J genes are TRBV28 and TRBJ2-3, with 8 bases fitting TRBD2. Germline CDR1 reads MDHEN; CDR2 reads SYDVKM. V trimming: 6 bases; J trimming: 4 bases; junction bases outside the gene matches: 9. The CDR3 contains 15 residues. The full variable domain, its missing parts supplied by reference TRBV28 and TRBJ2-3, is DVKVTQSSRYLVKRTGEKVFLECVQDMDHENMFWYRQDPGLGLRLIYFSYDVKMKEKGDIPEGYSVSREKKERFSLILESASTNQTSMYLCASRGAGAVADTQYFGPGTRLTVL.

This chain joins TRBV5-4 and TRBJ1-2; 9 bases align to TRBD1. Trimming took 0 bases from V and 7 from J; bases not matched to a gene: 4. Germline loops: CDR1 SGHNT, CDR2 YYREEE (reference sequence). The CDR3 sequence is 14 residues long. The CDR3 coding sequence is TGTGCCAGCAGCTTGGTCGCGACAGGGGGTGGCTACACCTTC. Its translation is CASSLVATGGGYTF.

The CDR3 region has the DNA TGCGCCAGCAGCGCTCGGACACAAGAGACCCAGTACTTC. This translates into CASSARTQETQYF. This rearrangement joins TRBV5-1 to TRBJ2-5; possibly TRBD1 for D (5 bases). CDR3 length: 13 amino acids. Germline-derived CDR1 and CDR2 are SGHRS and YFSETQ. V lost 4 bases and J lost 2, with 9 bases in between.

The chain is built from TRBV29-1 and TRBJ2-3; D not resolved. Looked up from germline, CDR1 is SQVTM and CDR2 is ANQGSEA. The CDR3 loop spans 13 amino acids. The V gene lost 4 bases and the J gene lost 2 bases, with 10 bases spanning the gap. CDR3 DNA sequence: TGCAGCGTTGGGGGTGGGCCCACAGATACGCAGTATTTT. Translating it yields CSVGGGPTDTQYF.

The rearrangement uses TRBV7-8 and TRBJ1-3; tentative D call: TRBD1 (6 bases). CDR1 and CDR2 (germline): SGHVS, FQNEAQ. The V end was cut by 5 bases, the J end by 4 bases, with 15 bases between. The CDR3 is 15 residues long. CDR3 amino acids: CASSRNREAGNTIYF. Written as DNA, the CDR3 is TGTGCCAGCAGCAGAAACAGGGAGGCCGGAAACACCATATATTTT.

This clone has just a few counts. J is TRBJ1-5 and V is TRBV21-1; TRBD1 was called by the table and not checked on the DNA. TRBV21-1 has pseudogene status. The CDR3 covers 16 residues. The CDR3 is CASNQSRYRRHQPQHF. The CDR3 coding sequence is TGTGCCAGCAACCAAAGCCGGTACAGGCGTCATCAGCCCCAGCATTTT.

The J gene is TRBJ1-2, the V gene TRBV6-6; 7 nucleotides agree with TRBD1. Germline CDR1 is MNHNY and CDR2 is SVGAGI (reference sequence). The CDR3 totals 13 residues. The junction had 6 bases not matched to a gene; V was cut back by 6 bases and J by 5 bases. The CDR3 region is CASSPTGEYGYTF. The CDR3 coding sequence is TGTGCCAGCAGCCCTACAGGGGAGTATGGCTACACCTTC.